The present T cell receptor beta chain was sequenced within a study of human T cells and chemical hapten exposure. Time point indicated: patch test 2, 6 weeks after DPC sensitization. Treatment: therapeutic diphenylcyclopropenone sensitization with weekly scalp DPC. This clonotype was seen a handful of times. One entry per CDR3 protein, called by TCRdb with MiXCR from the RACE reads. The sample gives tens of thousands of distinct CDR3 sequences, approximately 10% of which show up once; under 2.5% is in the top ten. This CDR3 is 14 amino acids long. Trimming at V came to 3 bases and at J to 10 bases, leaving 8 bases not matched to a gene. Per the germline V gene, CDR1 is ENHRY and CDR2 is SYGVKD.

The source was whole blood, collected in connection with sensitization to the hapten diphenylcyclopropenone (DPC). The TCR comes from a man aged 35 to 55 with alopecia areata. Some clones in this sample may be carry-over from other donors' samples. The chain combines TRBV10-3 with TRBJ2-1; 8 bases fit TRBD1. CDR3 in DNA: TGTGCCATCAGTGATTACGGACAGGGCAGGGAGCAGTTCTTC. It specifies CAISDYGQGREQFF.